The 2 T cell receptor beta chains below all came from one sample that was sequenced in a study of blood T cell repertoires in COVID-19. The table came from immunoSEQ multiplex PCR; TCRdb's copy has only in-frame clones and leaves some out. The profile shows 270,000 or so clones, 83% of them singletons. Material: peripheral blood. The receptors originated from a woman aged 45-60 years who had recovered from COVID-19.

The genes are TRBV9 and TRBJ1-4; possibly TRBD1 for D (5 bases). Germline V gene data show CDR1 as SGDLS and CDR2 as YYNGEE. This CDR3 is built from 16 residues. V was shortened by 7 bases and J by 1 base, with 17 bases between the two germline ends. The CDR3 loop reads CASPWGEGGTNEKLFF. CDR3 sequence (DNA): TGTGCCAGCCCATGGGGGGAAGGAGGAACTAATGAAAAACTGTTTTTT. The entire variable domain, with the rest obtained from reference TRBV9 and TRBJ1-4, is as follows: DSGVTQTPKHLITATGQRVTLRCSPRSGDLSVYWYQQSLDQGLQFLIQYYNGEERAKGNILERFSAQQFPDLHSELNLSSLELGDSALYFCASPWGEGGTNEKLFFGSGTQLSVL.

This chain's CDR3 is CAWAGLTNEKLFF. The CDR3 nucleotides are TGTGCCTGGGCAGGGCTTACTAATGAAAAACTGTTTTTT. The V gene is TRBV30, the J gene TRBJ1-4; TRBD1 might be the D (5 bases). The length of the CDR3 is 13 residues. V lost 5 bases to trimming and J lost 2 bases, with 9 bases between them. Per germline, CDR1 GTSNPN and CDR2 SVGIG (reference sequence).